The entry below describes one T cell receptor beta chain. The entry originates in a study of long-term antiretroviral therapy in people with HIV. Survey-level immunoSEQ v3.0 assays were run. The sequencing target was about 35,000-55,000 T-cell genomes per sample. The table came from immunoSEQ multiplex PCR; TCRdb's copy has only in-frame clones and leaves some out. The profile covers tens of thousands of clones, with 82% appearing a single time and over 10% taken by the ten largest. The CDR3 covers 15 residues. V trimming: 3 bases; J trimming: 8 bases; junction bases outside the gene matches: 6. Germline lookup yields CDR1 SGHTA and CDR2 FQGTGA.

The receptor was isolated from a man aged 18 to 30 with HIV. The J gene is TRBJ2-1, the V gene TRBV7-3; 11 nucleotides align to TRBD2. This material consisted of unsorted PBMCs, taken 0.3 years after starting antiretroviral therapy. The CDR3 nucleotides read TGTGCCAGCAGCTTTTGGGGTAGCGGGAGGGATGAGCAGTTCTTC. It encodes CASSFWGSGRDEQFF.